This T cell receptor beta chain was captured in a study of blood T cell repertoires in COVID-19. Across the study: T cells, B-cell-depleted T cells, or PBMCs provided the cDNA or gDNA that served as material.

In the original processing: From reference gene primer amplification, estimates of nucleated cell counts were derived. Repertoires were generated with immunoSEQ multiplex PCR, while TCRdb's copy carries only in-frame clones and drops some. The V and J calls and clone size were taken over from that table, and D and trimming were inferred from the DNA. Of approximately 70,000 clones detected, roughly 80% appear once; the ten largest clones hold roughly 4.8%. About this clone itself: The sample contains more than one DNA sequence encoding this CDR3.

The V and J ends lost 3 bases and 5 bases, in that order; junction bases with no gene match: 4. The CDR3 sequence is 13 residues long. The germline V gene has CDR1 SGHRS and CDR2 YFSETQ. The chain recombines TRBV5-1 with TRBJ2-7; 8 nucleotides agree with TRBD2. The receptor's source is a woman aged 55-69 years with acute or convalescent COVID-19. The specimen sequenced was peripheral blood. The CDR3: CASSSGGAHEQYF. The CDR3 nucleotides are TGCGCCAGCAGCTCCGGGGGGGCCCACGAGCAGTACTTC.